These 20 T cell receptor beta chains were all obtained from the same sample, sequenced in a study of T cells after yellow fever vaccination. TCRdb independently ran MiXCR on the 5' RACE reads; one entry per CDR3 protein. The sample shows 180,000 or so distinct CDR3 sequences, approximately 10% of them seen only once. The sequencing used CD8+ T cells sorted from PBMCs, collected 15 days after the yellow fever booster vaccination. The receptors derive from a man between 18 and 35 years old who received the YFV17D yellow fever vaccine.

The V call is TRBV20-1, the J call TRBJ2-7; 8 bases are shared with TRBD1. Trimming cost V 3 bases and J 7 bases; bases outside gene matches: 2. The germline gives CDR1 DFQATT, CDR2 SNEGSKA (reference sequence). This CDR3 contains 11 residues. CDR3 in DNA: TGCAGTGCTAGGGACAGGGAAGAGCAGTACGTC. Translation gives CSARDREEQYV.

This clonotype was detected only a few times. This CDR3 is CSAPYKGGYTF. CDR3 bases: TGCAGTGCGCCCTATAAAGGGGGCTACACCTTC. The chain couples TRBV20-1 to TRBJ1-2; D uncertain. The germline V and J ends were trimmed by 6 bases and 8 bases, with 13 bases remaining between them. CDR3 size: 11 residues. Germline V CDR1 and CDR2: DFQATT, SNEGSKA (reference sequence).

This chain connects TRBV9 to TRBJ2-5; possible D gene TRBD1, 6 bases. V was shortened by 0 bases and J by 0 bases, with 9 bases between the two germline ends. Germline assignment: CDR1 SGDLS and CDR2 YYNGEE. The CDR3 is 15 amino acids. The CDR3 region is CASSVEGVHQETQYF. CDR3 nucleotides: TGTGCCAGCAGCGTAGAGGGGGTACACCAAGAGACCCAGTACTTC.

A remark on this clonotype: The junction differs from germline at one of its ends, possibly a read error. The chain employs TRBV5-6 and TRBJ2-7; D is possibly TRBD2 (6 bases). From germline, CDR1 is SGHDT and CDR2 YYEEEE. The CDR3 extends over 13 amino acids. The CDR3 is CATSGQSTYEQYF. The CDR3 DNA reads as TGTGCCACCAGCGGGCAGTCGACCTACGAGCAGTACTTC.

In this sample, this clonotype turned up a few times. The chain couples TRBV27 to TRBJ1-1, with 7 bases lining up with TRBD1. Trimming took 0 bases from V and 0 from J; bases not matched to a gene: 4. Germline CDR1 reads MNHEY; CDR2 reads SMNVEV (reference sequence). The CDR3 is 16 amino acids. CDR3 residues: CASSLSPGGLNTEAFF. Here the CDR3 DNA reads TGTGCCAGCAGTTTATCGCCAGGGGGTTTGAACACTGAAGCTTTCTTT.

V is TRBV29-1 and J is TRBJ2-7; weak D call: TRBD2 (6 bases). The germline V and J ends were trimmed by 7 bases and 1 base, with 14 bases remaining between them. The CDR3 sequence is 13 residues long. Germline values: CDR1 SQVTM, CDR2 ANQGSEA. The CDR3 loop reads CSGAGGVSYEQYF. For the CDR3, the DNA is TGCAGCGGGGCCGGGGGAGTTTCCTACGAGCAGTACTTC.

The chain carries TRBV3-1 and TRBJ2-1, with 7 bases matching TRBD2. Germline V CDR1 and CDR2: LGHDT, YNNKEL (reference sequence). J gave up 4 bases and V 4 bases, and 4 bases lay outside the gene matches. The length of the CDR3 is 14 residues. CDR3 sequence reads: CASSREAGYNEQFF. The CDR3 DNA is TGTGCCAGCAGCCGCGAAGCGGGGTACAATGAGCAGTTCTTC.

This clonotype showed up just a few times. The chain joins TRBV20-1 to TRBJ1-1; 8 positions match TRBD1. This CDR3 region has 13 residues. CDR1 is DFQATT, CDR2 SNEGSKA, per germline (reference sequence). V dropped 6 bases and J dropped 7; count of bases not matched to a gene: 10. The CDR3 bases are TGCAGTGCCGAGACGCAGACAGGGGTTGAAGCTTTCTTT. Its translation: CSAETQTGVEAFF.

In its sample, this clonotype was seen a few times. The CDR3 sequence: CASSLNGGDTQYF. CDR3 DNA: TGTGCCAGCAGCTTAAACGGGGGAGATACGCAGTATTTT. V usage is TRBV7-6 and J usage is TRBJ2-3, with D possibly being TRBD2 (6 bases). V was pared by 2 bases and J by 5 bases, with 8 bases between. The CDR3 totals 13 residues. Germline assignment: CDR1 SGHVS and CDR2 FNYEAQ.

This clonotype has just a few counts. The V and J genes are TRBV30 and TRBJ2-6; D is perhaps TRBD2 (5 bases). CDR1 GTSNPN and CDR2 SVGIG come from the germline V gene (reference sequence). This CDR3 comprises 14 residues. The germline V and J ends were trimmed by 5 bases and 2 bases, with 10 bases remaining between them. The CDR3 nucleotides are TGTGCCTGGGACCGGGGTGCTGGGGCCAACGTCCTGACTTTC. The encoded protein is CAWDRGAGANVLTF.

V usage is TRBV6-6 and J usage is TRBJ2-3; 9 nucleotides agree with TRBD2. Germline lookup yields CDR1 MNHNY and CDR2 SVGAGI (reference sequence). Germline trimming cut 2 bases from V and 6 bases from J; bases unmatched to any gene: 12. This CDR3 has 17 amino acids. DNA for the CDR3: TGTGCCAGCAGTTACCCCGGACTAGCGCCGGGGGCGGATACGCAGTATTTT. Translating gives CASSYPGLAPGADTQYF.

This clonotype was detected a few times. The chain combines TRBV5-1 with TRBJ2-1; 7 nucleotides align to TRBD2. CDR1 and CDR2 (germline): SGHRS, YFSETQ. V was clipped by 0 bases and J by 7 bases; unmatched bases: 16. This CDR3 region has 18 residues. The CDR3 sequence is CASSLGFLSGADLNEQFF. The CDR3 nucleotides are TGCGCCAGCAGCTTGGGTTTTCTGAGCGGGGCGGACCTTAATGAGCAGTTCTTC.

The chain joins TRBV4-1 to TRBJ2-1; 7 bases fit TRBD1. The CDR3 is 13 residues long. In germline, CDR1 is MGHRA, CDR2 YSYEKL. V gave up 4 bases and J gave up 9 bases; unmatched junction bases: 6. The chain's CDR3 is CASSLQTGTEQFF. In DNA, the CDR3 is TGCGCCAGCAGCCTTCAGACAGGGACTGAGCAGTTCTTC.

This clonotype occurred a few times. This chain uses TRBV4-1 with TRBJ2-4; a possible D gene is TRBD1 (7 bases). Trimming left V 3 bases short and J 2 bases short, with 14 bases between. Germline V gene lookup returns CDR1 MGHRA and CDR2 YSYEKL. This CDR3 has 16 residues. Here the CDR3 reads CASSHPAGGSKNIQYF. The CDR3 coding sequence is TGCGCCAGCAGCCATCCGGCAGGGGGGTCCAAAAACATTCAGTACTTC.

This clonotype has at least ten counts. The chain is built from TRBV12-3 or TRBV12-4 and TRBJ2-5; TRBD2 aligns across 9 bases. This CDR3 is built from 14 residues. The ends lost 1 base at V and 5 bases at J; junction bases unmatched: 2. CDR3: CASSLGGGAETQYF. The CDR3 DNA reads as TGTGCCAGCAGTTTAGGCGGGGGGGCCGAGACCCAGTACTTC.

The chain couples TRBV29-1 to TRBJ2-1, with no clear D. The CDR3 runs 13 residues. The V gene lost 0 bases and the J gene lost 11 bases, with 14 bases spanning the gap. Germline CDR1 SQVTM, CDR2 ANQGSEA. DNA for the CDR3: TGCAGCGTTGAAGATGGGCTATATGATCAGCAGTTCTTC. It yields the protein CSVEDGLYDQQFF.

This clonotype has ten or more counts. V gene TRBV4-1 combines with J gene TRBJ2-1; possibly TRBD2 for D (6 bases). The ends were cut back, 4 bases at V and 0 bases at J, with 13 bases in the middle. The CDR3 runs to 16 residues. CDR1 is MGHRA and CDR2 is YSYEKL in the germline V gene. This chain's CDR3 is CASSLPRGISYNEQFF. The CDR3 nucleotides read TGCGCCAGCAGCCTCCCCCGGGGGATCTCCTACAATGAGCAGTTCTTC.

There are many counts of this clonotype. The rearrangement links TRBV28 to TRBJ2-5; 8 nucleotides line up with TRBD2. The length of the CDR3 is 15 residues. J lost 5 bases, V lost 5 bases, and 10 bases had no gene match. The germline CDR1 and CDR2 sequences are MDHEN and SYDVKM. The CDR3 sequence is CASSRRGELRETQYF. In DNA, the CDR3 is TGTGCCAGCAGTCGGCGGGGGGAGCTCCGGGAGACCCAGTACTTC. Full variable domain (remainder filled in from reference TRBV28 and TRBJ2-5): DVKVTQSSRYLVKRTGEKVFLECVQDMDHENMFWYRQDPGLGLRLIYFSYDVKMKEKGDIPEGYSVSREKKERFSLILESASTNQTSMYLCASSRRGELRETQYFGPGTRLLVL.

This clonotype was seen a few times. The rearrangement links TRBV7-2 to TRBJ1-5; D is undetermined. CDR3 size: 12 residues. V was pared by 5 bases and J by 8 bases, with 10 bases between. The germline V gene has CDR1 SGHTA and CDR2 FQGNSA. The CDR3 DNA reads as TGTGCCAGCAGCGCCGTTGTGGAGCCCCAGCATTTT. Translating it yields CASSAVVEPQHF.

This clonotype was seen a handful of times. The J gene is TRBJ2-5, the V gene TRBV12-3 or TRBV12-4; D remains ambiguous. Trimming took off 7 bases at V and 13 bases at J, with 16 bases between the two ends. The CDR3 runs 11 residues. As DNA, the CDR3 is TGTGCCAGCACCCCGGACGGGCCTCTGTACTTC. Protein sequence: CASTPDGPLYF.